This T cell receptor (beta chain) was identified during a study of cytomegalovirus exposure and HLA in healthy donors. PCR was performed using 60 Vbeta and 13 Jbeta primers. The assay was immunoSEQ multiplex PCR, and TCRdb's table has in-frame clones only and misses some. The sample comprises about 67,000 clones, approximately 71% of which are singletons, and approximately 2.1% rests with the top ten. CDR1 is MNHNY and CDR2 is SVGAGI in the germline V gene (reference sequence). Unmatched junction bases numbered 7, after V lost 5 bases and J lost 0 bases. This CDR3 has 15 residues. This chain uses TRBV6-6 with TRBJ2-7; 7 bases fit TRBD1. This receptor was identified in a woman in her thirties in good health and CMV-seronegative. The specimen was PBMCs. The CDR3: CASSKGTAYSYEQYF. The CDR3 DNA reads as TGTGCCAGCAGTAAGGGGACAGCGTACTCCTACGAGCAGTACTTC.